The rows below give T cell receptor beta chains drawn from one sample of a study of T cell responses to AZD1222 COVID-19 vaccine. Method: immunoSEQ multiplex PCR; TCRdb's copy keeps in-frame clones and lacks some. The table includes some 97,000 clones, around 87% detected once. The sequencing here drew on peripheral blood, taken on day 0 of MenACWY control vaccination. These receptors were collected from an adult in good health. Each CDR3 is given with its conserved first and last residue. The D gene is left open where the match is weak. Clone size is not always given. Where it is, it says once, few, many or a class for expanded clones.

d_gene,j_gene,v_gene,len,abundance,CDR3nt,CDR3aa
-,TRBJ2-3,TRBV10-2,14,-,TGCGCCAGCAGTGAGGGACGCCAGACAGATACGCAGTATTTT,CASSEGRQTDTQYF
-,TRBJ1-1,TRBV29-1,13,-,TGCAGCGTTGAGGGAGACAGCTACACTGAAGCTTTCTTT,CSVEGDSYTEAFF
-,TRBJ2-2,TRBV28,13,-,TGTGCCAGCAGTCCTAGGGGGACCGGGGAGCTGTTTTTT,CASSPRGTGELFF
-,TRBJ1-3,TRBV19,19,once,TGTGCCAGTAGTATAAGAAGCCCCTTAGCCTCGAGCTCTGGAAACACCATATATTTT,CASSIRSPLASSSGNTIYF
TRBD2,TRBJ2-1,TRBV27,16,-,TGTGCCAGCAGTCAAACTAGCGGGACCTCCTACAATGAGCAGTTCTTC,CASSQTSGTSYNEQFF
-,TRBJ1-4,TRBV5-8,12,-,TGTGCCAGCAGCTTGAGTGGTGAAAAACTGTTTTTT,CASSLSGEKLFF
-,TRBJ1-2,TRBV28,13,few,TGTGCCAGCAGTTTTTGGCAGGTGGGAGGCTACACCTTC,CASSFWQVGGYTF
-,TRBJ2-3,TRBV18,18,-,TGTGCCAGCTCACCGAGGACTGTCGACTCGCGAACCACAGATACGCAGTATTTT,CASSPRTVDSRTTDTQYF
-,TRBJ2-1,TRBV11-2,12,-,TGTGCCAGCAGCTGGGGGAACAATGAGCAGTTCTTC,CASSWGNNEQFF
-,TRBJ1-2,TRBV28,15,-,TGTGCCAGCAGTTTAACAGTCCCCCCCTACTATGGCTACACCTTC,CASSLTVPPYYGYTF
TRBD1,TRBJ2-1,TRBV5-6,11,-,TGTGCCAGCAGCCGAGACAGGGGTACGTTCTTC,CASSRDRGTFF
TRBD2,TRBJ2-5,TRBV14,16,once,TGTGCCAGCAGCCAGGCAGGCGCGGGAGGGCGAGAGACCCAGTACTTC,CASSQAGAGGRETQYF
TRBD2,TRBJ2-7,TRBV6-2/TRBV6-3,15,-,TGTGCCAGCAGCCTACTAGCGGGGGCCGCCTACGAGCAGTACTTC,CASSLLAGAAYEQYF
-,TRBJ1-5,TRBV5-1,18,-,TGCGCCAGCAGCTCCCCTGAGCCGTCGGAACGGGGCAATCAGCCCCAGCATTTT,CASSSPEPSERGNQPQHF